This T cell receptor beta chain was captured by sequencing in a study of cytomegalovirus exposure and HLA in healthy donors (dated by TCRdb to about 2017). A note on the overall study: An earlier analysis of 587 of the donors reported 276 Gb of sequence data and 117 million unique TCR beta sequences obtained from around 170 million T cells. In a later analysis, previously published TCR beta repertoires from 550 to 750 donors were re-analyzed and high-resolution HLA genotyping was added so that TCR occurrence patterns could be studied. Using immunosequencing, the study profiled T cell repertoires from 500 to 800 subjects and related those repertoires to cytomegalovirus serostatus. In an earlier analysis of 550 to 700 of the donors, high-throughput TCR beta sequencing was used to judge whether each TCR beta V gene segment behaved as functional or pseudogenic. The study aimed to test whether cataloging public T cell receptors could reveal signatures of past pathogen exposure. A later genetic analysis used genome-wide SNP genotypes for about 65% of the roughly 670 donors, treating that subset as a discovery cohort. The number of donors typed differed by locus, with 629-630 for A, B, C, DRB1 and DQB1, 522 for DQA1, 600 to 610 for DPA1, and around 460 for DPB1. To predict cytomegalovirus infection status, the study combined high-throughput TCR immunosequencing, statistical association of individual TCRs with disease status, and machine learning. In the later analysis, no new phenotypic data were used to find candidate immune exposures; instead, reliance was placed on TCR beta sequences and their occurrence across donors. An early release covering just under 650 HLA-typed donors comprised roughly 300 gigabases of sequencing data and approximately 80 million unique TCR sequences. HLA typing included class I and class II loci at four-digit resolution. Among roughly 400 genotyped donors of the cohort, an average of approximately 200,000 unique TCR beta nucleotide sequences was sequenced per donor, of which roughly 17% were non-productive. Among the roughly 400 genotyped donors, roughly 80% belonged to the genetic ancestry cluster associated with self-reported Caucasian donors. Donor age, sex, ethnicity and CMV serostatus were collected together with the repertoire data. All discovery cohort repertoires had been generated on a single sequencing platform. Along with the approximately 620-subject first cohort, a separate validation cohort of over a hundred different subjects was used. Four to six DR-DQ haplotypes were handled as single units for association and clustering, since linkage in the cohort was strong.

The cohort consisted of 666 healthy bone marrow donors. All cohort members were sampled while nominally healthy, although unrecorded immune exposures were likely present. The donor tested CMV seronegative, placing the donor among the approximately 400 seronegative members of the cohort. Each donor provided a peripheral blood sample, and peripheral blood mononuclear cells were used for TCR beta sequencing. The Qiagen DNeasy Blood Extraction Kit was used to extract genomic DNA from the blood cell samples. As to this clone: Its cognate antigen has yet to be identified. Base qualities are missing; no much larger clone stands one base away.

Broad study findings and their caveats: The sequencing pipeline was judged likely to have produced a cluster of highly shared sequence variants as a technical artifact. In vitro tests confirmed that a few of the cytomegalovirus-associated TCR beta chains recognize cytomegalovirus antigens. Most CMV-associated TCR beta chains appeared to be HLA-restricted in a later analysis, and the HLA associations seemed to be driven largely by CMV exposure. An earlier analysis of several hundred of the donors showed that most TCR beta V segments appeared in productive rearrangements either about 87% or about 30% of the time, which broadly matched IMGT annotations. Several of the top co-occurrence clusters appeared to be linked to parvovirus B19, influenza, CMV and Epstein-Barr virus, according to a later analysis. Compared with the 666-donor mean, donors in an Asian-associated ancestry cluster had fewer N-insertions in productive TCRs, according to a later genetic analysis. Because HLA typing was unavailable for some donors at each locus, only the typed subset was used in association tests. The authors suggested that the approach could potentially be extended to other disease states and immunological phenotypes. Strong co-occurrence of HLA alleles, especially DR and DQ, made assigning TCR associations to individual alleles difficult. A further reported finding was that TCR beta sequences accurately predicted the HLA-A and HLA-B alleles for most subjects in the first cohort. Correlated functional status among segregating V segments might be attributable to linkage disequilibrium, but an unknown experimental factor could not be ruled out. An association between a missense DCLRE1C variant and V-gene and J-gene trimming of TCR beta chains was found in a later genetic analysis and replicated in an independent cohort. In a later analysis, 16,951 TCR beta sequences were associated with specific HLA alleles at a false discovery rate of 0.05. The only immune exposure information available for the cohort was CMV serostatus. Most TCR sequences were seen in very few donors, while some public TCRs were found in many individuals. In a later analysis, TCR association rates were found to vary across HLA loci, with the most associated TCRs seen for DRB1 alleles and the fewest for HLA-C alleles. In both the original and validation cohorts, the classifier was reported to diagnose cytomegalovirus status with high specificity and sensitivity. Only TCR beta chains were sequenced in this cohort, and the absence of alpha or paired-chain data limited detectable features. A later analysis found that HLA-associated TCR beta chains were more clonally expanded and had lower generation probabilities than equally common non-associated chains. Roughly 15 rarely observed V segments, including chromosome 9 orphons, were excluded from the earlier analysis of almost 600 of the donors because counts were too low. A total of about 150 TCR beta chains were listed by the study as associated with cytomegalovirus. Roughly uniform sequencing depth across donors was assumed in presence/absence analyses, although this assumption may not hold.

The library was produced with the immunoSEQ multiplex PCR assay. The multiplex PCR relied on a mix of 60 forward primers for TCR Vbeta segments and 13 reverse primers for TCR Jbeta segments. The CDR3 region of rearranged TCR beta genes was amplified from genomic DNA by a multiplex PCR assay. Amplified TCR beta libraries were sequenced as 87-base-pair reads on the Illumina HiSeq System. Concerning the study's data processing: In a later analysis, 70 million to 95 million unique TCR beta chains were counted across the 500 to 850 repertoires, and some 10 million of these chains were shared by at least two donors. Raw reads were error-corrected and collapsed into unique sequences by a nearest-neighbor algorithm in which closely related sequences were merged to remove PCR and sequencing errors. To assign V, D and J gene segments, CDR3 sequences were aligned to IMGT reference sequences. For a sequence to be retained, a match of at least six nucleotides was required to both a V gene segment and a J gene segment. Rearrangements were called productive when the CDR3 lacked stop codons and stayed in frame with V and J; all others were non-productive. Following IMGT convention, CDR3 was defined as the stretch from the second conserved V-encoded cysteine up to the conserved J-encoded phenylalanine. Sequences without an unambiguous match to a single V gene segment were excluded from the earlier analysis of over 500 of the donors. In an earlier analysis of some 590 of the donors, a V segment was called functional when productive rearrangements were above 56.7%, and segregating when the standard deviation between donors exceeded 5%. A statistical classification framework was developed to diagnose cytomegalovirus status using the catalog of TCR beta chain sequences. In a later analysis, TCR nucleotide sequences were compared against IMGT/GENE-DB human TR gene sequences so that V and J genes could be assigned. Using the TCRdist pipeline, a later analysis assigned CDR3 sequences along with most-parsimonious VDJ recombination scenarios. In a later analysis, each TCR beta chain was defined by its CDR3 amino acid sequence together with its V-gene family, and reads without a unique V-gene family were excluded. In a later analysis, around 600 highly shared, low-generation-probability nucleotide sequences were removed to address suspected cross-contamination and a sequencing artifact. For each public chain, a later analysis derived a clonal expansion index from normalized ranks of inferred template counts within each repertoire. In a later analysis, generation probabilities were computed with a VDJ recombination model fitted to out-of-frame rearrangements, and the resulting probabilities were checked against IGoR. In a later analysis, TCR-TCR, TCR-HLA and TCR-CMV co-occurrence was scored with hypergeometric tests, and a repertoire-size bias correction was applied to TCR pairs. To estimate false discovery rates, a later analysis permuted the HLA or CMV assignments 20 times. In a later analysis, co-occurring TCRs were grouped using DBSCAN, and TCRdist sequence similarity was added for clustering within HLA-allele-positive subsets. Repertoires with fewer than 30,000 or more than 120,000 public chains, plus five repertoires with anomalous nucleotide sharing, were excluded from co-occurrence clustering. Drawn from immuneACCESS, this table holds only the in-frame rearrangements with V and J called that TCRdb kept. Clones are partly lost; checked studies trace under half to an unresolved V gene and leave the rest unexplained. V, J and clone size are those of that table, while D and trimming were read from the DNA. The sample has some 180,000 clones on record, roughly 77% of them singletons. The ten largest clones take up under 2% of the sample.

Sequencing was performed on PBMCs. The TCR comes from a woman younger than 45 in good health and CMV-seronegative.

The nucleotide sequence reads TGCGCCAGCAGCCAAGAATTAGCGGGGGCTTCTGGGGCCAACGTCCTGACTTTC. This gives the protein CASSQELAGASGANVLTF. The rearranged chain carries TRBV4-1 and TRBJ2-6, and TRBD2 aligns with 9 junction nucleotides. Via the germline V gene, CDR1 is MGHRA and CDR2 YSYEKL. For this chain, trimming is 0 bases at the V end and 1 base at the J end, and the number of junction bases without a gene match is 4. Spanning cysteine to phenylalanine, the CDR3 consists of 18 amino acids. The CDR3 DNA has 54 bases and is translated from base 1.